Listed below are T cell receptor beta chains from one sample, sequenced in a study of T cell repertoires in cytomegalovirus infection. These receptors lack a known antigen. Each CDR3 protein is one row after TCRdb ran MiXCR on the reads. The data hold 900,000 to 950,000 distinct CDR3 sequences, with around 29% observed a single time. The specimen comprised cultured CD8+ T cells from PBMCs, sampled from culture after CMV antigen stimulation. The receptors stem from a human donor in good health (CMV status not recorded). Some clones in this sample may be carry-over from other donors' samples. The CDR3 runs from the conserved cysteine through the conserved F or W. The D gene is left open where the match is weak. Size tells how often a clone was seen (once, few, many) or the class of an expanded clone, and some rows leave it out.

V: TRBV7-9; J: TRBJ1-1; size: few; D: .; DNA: TGTGCCAGCAGCTTAGCTGATGGGTCTGAAGCTTTCTTT; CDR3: CASSLADGSEAFF
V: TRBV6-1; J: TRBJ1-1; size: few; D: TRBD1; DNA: TGTGCCAGCAGCCGAAAAACAGGGGGCTTAACTGAAGCTTTCTTT; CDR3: CASSRKTGGLTEAFF
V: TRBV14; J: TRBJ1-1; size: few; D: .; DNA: TGTGCCAGCAGCCAAACCCGGGAGAACACTGAAGCTTTCTTT; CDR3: CASSQTRENTEAFF
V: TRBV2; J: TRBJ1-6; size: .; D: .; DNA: TGTGCCAGCAGTGAAGGGGGGGCAGGTCATTCACCCCTCCACTTT; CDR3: CASSEGGAGHSPLHF
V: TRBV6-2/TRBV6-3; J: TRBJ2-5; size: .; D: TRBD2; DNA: TGTGCCAGCAGGGGGACTAGCGGGGGGCGCGAGACCCAGTACTTC; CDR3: CASRGTSGGRETQYF
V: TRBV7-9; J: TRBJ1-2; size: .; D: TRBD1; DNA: TGTGCCAGCAGCTTACACATCGGACAGGGCTATGGCTACACCTTC; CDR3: CASSLHIGQGYGYTF
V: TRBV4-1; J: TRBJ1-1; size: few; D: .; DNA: TGCGCCAGCAGCCAATTTATGGGGACAACGAACACTGAAGCTTTCTTT; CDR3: CASSQFMGTTNTEAFF
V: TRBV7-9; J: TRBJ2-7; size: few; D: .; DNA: TGTGCCAGCAGTGGTTATGTGGACACCCCGGAGCAGTACTTC; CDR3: CASSGYVDTPEQYF
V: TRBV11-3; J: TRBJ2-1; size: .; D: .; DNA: TGTGCCAGCAGCACCCGAAATTATGAGCAGTTCTTC; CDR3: CASSTRNYEQFF
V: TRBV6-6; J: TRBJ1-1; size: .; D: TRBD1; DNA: TGTGCCAGCAGTTACCTCGGACAGGGAAAACCTGAAGCTTTCTTT; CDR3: CASSYLGQGKPEAFF
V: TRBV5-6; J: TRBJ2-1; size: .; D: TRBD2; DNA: TGTGCCAGCAGCTTGGGTTCAGCGGGGGATCCCTACAATGAGCAGTTCTTC; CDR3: CASSLGSAGDPYNEQFF
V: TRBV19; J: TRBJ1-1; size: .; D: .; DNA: TGTGCCAGTAGTATTTCTGTGTTTCTGGAAGGGATAGGCACTGAAGCTTTCTTT; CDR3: CASSISVFLEGIGTEAFF
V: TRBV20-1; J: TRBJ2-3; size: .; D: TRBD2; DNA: TGCAGTGCTAGGGGACTAGCGGGGGGGCGGACAGATACGCAGTATTTT; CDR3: CSARGLAGGRTDTQYF
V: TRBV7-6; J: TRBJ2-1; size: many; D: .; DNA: TGTGCCAGCAGCATGGGCGATGAGCAGTTCTTC; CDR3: CASSMGDEQFF
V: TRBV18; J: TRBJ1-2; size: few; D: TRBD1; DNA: TGTGCCAGCTCATCAAACGACAGGGTTGAATTGCCCCCTTATGGCTACACCTTC; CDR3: CASSSNDRVELPPYGYTF
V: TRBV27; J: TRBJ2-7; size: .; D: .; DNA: TGTGCCAGCACCAACTTGGCGGGTAACCTGCCCTACGAGCAGTACTTC; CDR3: CASTNLAGNLPYEQYF
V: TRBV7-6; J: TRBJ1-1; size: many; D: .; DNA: TGTGCCAGCAGCTTAGGGAAACAGGGTGGGAACACTGAAGCTTTCTTT; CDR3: CASSLGKQGGNTEAFF
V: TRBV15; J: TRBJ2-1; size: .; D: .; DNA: TGTGCCACCAGCAGCTGGTTGAGCTCCTACAATGAGCAGTTCTTC; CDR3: CATSSWLSSYNEQFF
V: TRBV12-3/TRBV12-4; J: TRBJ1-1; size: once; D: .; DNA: TGTGCCAGCAGCCTCCGCCCCGTGGGTAACTCTGATGCTTTCTTT; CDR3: CASSLRPVGNSDAFF
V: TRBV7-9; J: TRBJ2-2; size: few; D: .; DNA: TGTGCCAGCAGCCTGAGTGTTGGGGGCTTTACCGGGGAGCTGTTTTTT; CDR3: CASSLSVGGFTGELFF
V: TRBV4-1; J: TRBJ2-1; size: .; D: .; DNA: TGCGCCAGCAGCCAAGATCGAACGGGCTACAATGAGCAGTTCTTC; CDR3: CASSQDRTGYNEQFF
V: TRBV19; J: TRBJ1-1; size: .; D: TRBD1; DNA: TGTGCCAGTTGCCTGGATGGGACAGACCAGAACACTGAAGCTTTCTTT; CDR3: CASCLDGTDQNTEAFF
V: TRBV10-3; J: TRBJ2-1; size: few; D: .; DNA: TGTGCCATCAGTGACCTTCTAGGCCCTGAGCAGTTCTTC; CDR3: CAISDLLGPEQFF
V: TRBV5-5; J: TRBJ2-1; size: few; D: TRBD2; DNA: TGTGCCAGCAGCCCGGCCGGACTAGCGGGGGTCTTCAATGAGCAGTTCTTC; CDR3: CASSPAGLAGVFNEQFF
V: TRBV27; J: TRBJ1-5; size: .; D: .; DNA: TGTGCCAGCAGTTTAGTGGGCACGGATCAGCCCCAGCATTTT; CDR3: CASSLVGTDQPQHF
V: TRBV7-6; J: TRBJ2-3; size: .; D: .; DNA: TGTGCCAGCAGTGTAGGGGGGGGGATGACAGATACGCAGTATTTT; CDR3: CASSVGGGMTDTQYF
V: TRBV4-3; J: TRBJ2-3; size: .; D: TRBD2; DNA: TGCGCCAGCAGCCTTGGACTAGCGGGGAACACAGATACGCAGTATTTT; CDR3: CASSLGLAGNTDTQYF
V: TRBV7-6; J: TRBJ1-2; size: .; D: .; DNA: TGTGCCAGCAGCTCATCAGTCTTCGGACCCTATGGCTACACCTTC; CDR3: CASSSSVFGPYGYTF
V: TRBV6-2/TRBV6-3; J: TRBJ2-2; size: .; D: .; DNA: TGTGCCAGCAGCCCCGTGGTGAACACCGGGGAGCTGTTTTTT; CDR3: CASSPVVNTGELFF
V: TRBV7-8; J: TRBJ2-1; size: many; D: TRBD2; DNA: TGTGCCAGCAGCTTAGTAACCGGACTAGCGGGGAATGAGCAGTTCTTC; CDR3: CASSLVTGLAGNEQFF
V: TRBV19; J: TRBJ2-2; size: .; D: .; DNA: TGTGCCAGTACCATGGGGTTTGGGGAGCTGTTTTTT; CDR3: CASTMGFGELFF
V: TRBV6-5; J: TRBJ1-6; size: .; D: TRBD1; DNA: TGTGCCAGCAGGGACAGGATGAATTCACCCCTCCACTTT; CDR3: CASRDRMNSPLHF
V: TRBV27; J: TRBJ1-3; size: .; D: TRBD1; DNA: TGTGCCAGCAGTCTTTACACAGGGTATAAACAGGGGACCATATATTTT; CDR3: CASSLYTGYKQGTIYF